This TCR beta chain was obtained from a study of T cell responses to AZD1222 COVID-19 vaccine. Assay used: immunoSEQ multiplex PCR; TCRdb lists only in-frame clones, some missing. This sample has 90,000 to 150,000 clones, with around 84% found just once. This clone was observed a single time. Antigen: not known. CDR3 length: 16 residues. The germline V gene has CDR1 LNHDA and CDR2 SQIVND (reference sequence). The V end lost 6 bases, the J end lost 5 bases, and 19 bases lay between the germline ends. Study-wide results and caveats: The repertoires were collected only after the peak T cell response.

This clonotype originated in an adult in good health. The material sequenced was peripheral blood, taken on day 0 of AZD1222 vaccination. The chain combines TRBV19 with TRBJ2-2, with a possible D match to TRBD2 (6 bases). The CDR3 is CASRFTEAGRTGELFF. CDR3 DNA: TGTGCCAGTAGATTCACCGAGGCGGGGCGGACCGGGGAGCTGTTTTTT.